Below, 31 T cell receptor beta chains from the same sample are listed, as sequenced in a study of T-cell memory formation after mild COVID-19 (dated by TCRdb to 2020 to 2022). Libraries were made using 5' RACE. For sequencing, an Illumina NovaSeq 6000 was employed. In-frame beta chains were kept once TCRdb had trimmed the public reads at Q25 with fastp and called clones with MiXCR. When rows share a CDR3 protein, they turn into one entry using the most common DNA and genes. This sample lists 120,000 to 150,000 distinct CDR3 sequences; 5.5% to 7% were detected once. Jointly, the top ten make up about 2% of the sample. The sample taken for sequencing was PBMCs or a T cell subset sorted from them (not recorded which). These receptors originate from an adult woman who had mild COVID-19 (a few samples of this study predate the infection). The sample titles of this study are shuffled in the database, so cell type and time point are left out; the donor was told from shared clones.

This clonotype was observed a few times. This sequence joins TRBV11-3 and TRBJ2-2, with 7 positions matching TRBD1. Germline V gene lookup returns CDR1 SGHNT and CDR2 YENEEA. The CDR3 contains 17 residues. The V gene end was trimmed by 2 bases and the J gene end by 2 bases; junction bases not matched to a gene: 8. In DNA, the CDR3 is TGTGCCAGCAGCTTAAATTTACGAGGGGGCAACACCGGGGAGCTGTTTTTT. Protein sequence: CASSLNLRGGNTGELFF.

This sequence joins TRBV11-2 and TRBJ2-1; D is ambiguous. With 5 bases removed from V and 7 bases from J, the gap between germline ends came to 12 bases. The CDR3 is made up of 13 amino acids. From germline, CDR1 is SGHAT and CDR2 FQNNGV. The CDR3 coding sequence is TGTGCCAGCAGCCTCACCAACGAGAATGAGCAGTTCTTC. This sequence encodes CASSLTNENEQFF.

This clonotype has just a few counts. J is TRBJ1-6 and V is TRBV7-2, with D unclear. Trimming shortened V by 1 base and J by 4 bases, and 2 bases separated the two germline ends. Per germline, CDR1 SGHTA and CDR2 FQGNSA. The CDR3 length is 13 residues. The CDR3 sequence is CASSLEYNSPLHF. DNA of the CDR3: TGTGCCAGCAGCTTAGAGTATAATTCACCCCTCCACTTT.

The V call is TRBV6-2 or TRBV6-3, the J call TRBJ2-7, with 10 positions matching TRBD2. The J segment lost 0 bases and the V segment lost 5 bases, leaving 7 bases of the junction unmatched. The CDR3 consists of 16 residues. CDR1 MNHEY and CDR2 SVGEGT come from the germline V gene. The CDR3 nucleotides read TGTGCCAGCAGTGATCCGGGACTAGCGTCCTCCTACGAGCAGTACTTC. This translates into CASSDPGLASSYEQYF.

A few counts support this clonotype. The chain uses TRBV12-3 or TRBV12-4 and TRBJ1-2; 9 bases are shared with TRBD1. The ends lost 9 bases at V and 5 bases at J; junction bases unmatched: 10. The CDR3 length is 14 residues. This CDR3 reads CASGHPGQGYGYTF. As DNA, the CDR3 is TGTGCCAGTGGTCACCCGGGACAGGGATATGGCTACACCTTC.

This clonotype was seen at least ten times. Written as DNA, the CDR3 is TGTGCCAGCAGCGCCGGGACTATAGCTAGCACAGATACGCAGTATTTT. Its translation: CASSAGTIASTDTQYF. The chain combines TRBV7-2 with TRBJ2-3, with TRBD2 identical over 7 bases. The CDR3 totals 16 residues. In germline, CDR1 is SGHTA, CDR2 FQGNSA. Trimming cost V 5 bases and J 0 bases; bases outside gene matches: 8.

This clonotype occurred a few times. The chain combines TRBV2 with TRBJ2-7, with TRBD2 identical over 7 bases. The CDR3 is 16 residues long. Germline-derived CDR1 and CDR2 are SNHLY and FYNNEI. V lost 7 bases to trimming and J lost 5 bases; unmatched junction nucleotides: 17. The CDR3 here is CASNPRSAGVSHEQYF. CDR3 sequence (DNA): TGTGCCAGCAACCCTCGGTCGGCGGGAGTAAGCCACGAGCAGTACTTC.

There are many counts of this clonotype. The V and J genes are TRBV6-5 and TRBJ2-2; D not certain. CDR1 and CDR2 from the germline V gene are MNHEY and SVGAGI. This CDR3 region has 15 residues. Trimming cost V 5 bases and J 2 bases, with 12 bases left between them. CDR3 DNA: TGTGCCAGCAGTCCCCGGGCAGGCAACACCGGGGAGCTGTTTTTT. This translates into CASSPRAGNTGELFF.

This clonotype occurred many times. The chain joins TRBV7-9 to TRBJ1-5; D is undetermined. Germline V gene sequence: CDR1 SEHNR, CDR2 FQNEAQ (reference sequence). V gave up 3 bases and J gave up 4 bases, with 7 bases separating them. The length of the CDR3 is 13 residues. CDR3: CASSLVDNQPQHF. In DNA form, the CDR3 reads TGTGCCAGCAGCTTGGTGGATAATCAGCCCCAGCATTTT.

V usage is TRBV7-2 and J usage is TRBJ2-5, with TRBD2 identical over 8 bases. The CDR3 is 16 residues long. CDR1 SGHTA and CDR2 FQGNSA come from the germline V gene. V trimming: 4 bases; J trimming: 2 bases; junction bases outside the gene matches: 9. The CDR3 protein is CASSSSGGRRQETQYF. Written as DNA, the CDR3 is TGTGCCAGCAGCTCATCGGGAGGGCGGAGGCAAGAGACCCAGTACTTC.

This clonotype has more than one count but fewer than ten. The V and J genes are TRBV5-1 and TRBJ2-3; 8 bases are a match to TRBD2. The CDR3 is 15 residues long. Germline CDR1 SGHRS, CDR2 YFSETQ. V lost 1 base to trimming and J lost 6 bases; unmatched junction nucleotides: 7. The DNA for the CDR3 is TGCGCCAGCAGCTTGCCAGCGGGGGATACTGATACGCAGTATTTT. It codes for CASSLPAGDTDTQYF.

Ten or more counts support this clonotype. This chain links TRBV5-1 with TRBJ1-2; D gene unclear. V dropped 7 bases and J dropped 8 bases, with 18 bases sitting between them. Germline CDR1 SGHRS, CDR2 YFSETQ. The CDR3 sequence is 13 residues long. CDR3 region: CASGEPPIRGYTF. CDR3 in DNA: TGCGCCAGCGGAGAGCCCCCCATCCGGGGCTACACCTTC.

The genes are TRBV5-5 and TRBJ1-5; the D is unclear. Germline V lookup: CDR1 SGHKS, CDR2 YYEKEE (reference sequence). The CDR3 has 14 amino acids. Trimming took 1 base from V and 0 from J, leaving 5 bases between them. For the CDR3, the DNA is TGTGCCAGCAGCTTGCTGGTTAGCAATCAGCCCCAGCATTTT. It encodes CASSLLVSNQPQHF.

The chain couples TRBV5-4 to TRBJ2-1, with a possible D match to TRBD1 (5 bases). V was trimmed by 2 bases and J by 14 bases, leaving 11 bases between them. Germline CDR1 reads SGHNT; CDR2 reads YYREEE (reference sequence). The CDR3 runs 11 residues. This CDR3 is CASSLGAHKFF. The DNA for the CDR3 is TGTGCCAGCAGCTTAGGGGCGCACAAGTTCTTC.

The sample holds many counts of this clonotype. This chain uses TRBV10-3 with TRBJ2-3, with 13 bases that match TRBD2. The trim removed 4 bases at V and 0 bases at J, leaving 7 bases unmatched. Germline values: CDR1 ENHRY, CDR2 SYGVKD. This CDR3 is built from 18 residues. The CDR3 is CAISVRLAGGPSTDTQYF. Here the CDR3 DNA reads TGTGCCATCAGTGTAAGACTAGCGGGAGGCCCTAGCACAGATACGCAGTATTTT.

The rearrangement links TRBV7-2 to TRBJ2-3; D not resolved. V lost 1 base and J 2 bases, leaving 10 bases between the germline ends. This CDR3 has 15 amino acids. Looked up from germline, CDR1 is SGHTA and CDR2 is FQGNSA. Written as DNA, the CDR3 is TGTGCCAGCAGCTTAGGTTTGGCGGCCACAGATACGCAGTATTTT. Protein: CASSLGLAATDTQYF. Variable domain in full (rest from reference TRBV7-2 and TRBJ2-3): GAGVSQSPSNKVTEKGKDVELRCDPISGHTALYWYRQSLGQGLEFLIYFQGNSAPDKSGLPSDRFSAERTGGSVSTLTIQRTQQEDSAVYLCASSLGLAATDTQYFGPGTRLTVL.

This clonotype was picked up a small number of times. The J gene is TRBJ2-6, the V gene TRBV7-9; no clear D gene. This CDR3 has 14 amino acids. Germline V gene data show CDR1 as SEHNR and CDR2 as FQNEAQ (reference sequence). Trimming took 5 bases from V and 3 from J, leaving 8 bases between them. CDR3 in DNA: TGTGCCAGCAGCCCACCAGTTGGGGCCAACGTCCTGACTTTC. It codes for CASSPPVGANVLTF.

This clonotype was found many times. This chain joins TRBV7-2 and TRBJ2-5; D not resolved. Per the germline V gene, CDR1 is SGHTA and CDR2 is FQGNSA. With 3 bases removed from V and 1 base from J, the gap between germline ends came to 6 bases. The CDR3 extends over 13 amino acids. The CDR3 DNA reads as TGTGCCAGCAGCTTTAACTTCCAAGAGACCCAGTACTTC. This translates into CASSFNFQETQYF. The complete variable domain, with remaining parts taken from reference TRBV7-2 and TRBJ2-5, reads GAGVSQSPSNKVTEKGKDVELRCDPISGHTALYWYRQSLGQGLEFLIYFQGNSAPDKSGLPSDRFSAERTGGSVSTLTIQRTQQEDSAVYLCASSFNFQETQYFGPGTRLLVL.

The chain is built from TRBV20-1 and TRBJ2-7, with TRBD2 identical over 11 bases. CDR3 length: 14 amino acids. After removal of 6 bases from V and 0 bases from J, the junction contained 4 bases not matched to a gene. Germline loops: CDR1 DFQATT, CDR2 SNEGSKA (reference sequence). CDR3 in amino acids: CSARTSGRSYEQYF. The CDR3 DNA reads as TGCAGTGCAAGGACTAGCGGGCGCTCCTACGAGCAGTACTTC.

This clonotype was recorded many times. The chain couples TRBV12-3 or TRBV12-4 to TRBJ2-2; D gene uncertain. This CDR3 contains 15 residues. Deletions cut 7 bases from V and 4 bases from J, with 16 bases between. The CDR3 DNA follows: TGTGCCAGCATCCATCGGGTGGCAGGCACCGGGGAGCTGTTTTTT. This sequence encodes CASIHRVAGTGELFF.

In this sample, this clonotype turned up many times. The chain joins TRBV6-4 to TRBJ2-1, with D perhaps matching TRBD2 (6 bases). This CDR3 region has 14 residues. Per germline, CDR1 MRHNA and CDR2 SNTAGT. Trimming pared 3 bases from V and 6 bases from J, leaving 12 bases between. The CDR3 sequence is CASSEEGFANEQFF. CDR3 in DNA: TGTGCCAGCAGTGAGGAGGGATTTGCCAATGAGCAGTTCTTC.

Remarks on this clonotype: A read error may be the cause here, since a much bigger clone is one base away. The V and J genes are TRBV9 and TRBJ2-2, with a tentative D call TRBD1 (6 bases). CDR1 is SGDLS, CDR2 YYNGEE, per germline. This CDR3 comprises 17 residues. As DNA, the CDR3 is TGTGCCAGAAGCGTTAACAGACAGGAGTGGGGATCCGGGGAGCTGTTTTTT. Translating gives CARSVNRQEWGSGELFF.

The chain is built from TRBV24-1 and TRBJ1-5; 7 bases line up with TRBD1. V lost 10 bases to trimming and J lost 3 bases; unmatched junction nucleotides: 11. The germline V gene encodes CDR1 KGHDR and CDR2 SFDVKD. The CDR3 runs to 15 residues. CDR3 in amino acids: CATSTGVRDNQPQHF. The CDR3 nucleotides read TGTGCCACGTCCACAGGGGTTAGAGACAATCAGCCCCAGCATTTT.

In this sample, this clonotype turned up many times. The chain joins TRBV12-3 or TRBV12-4 to TRBJ2-3; D remains unclear. This CDR3 spans 13 amino acids. With 8 bases removed from V and 3 bases from J, the gap between germline ends came to 12 bases. This chain's CDR3 is CASAPMGTDTQYF. Here the CDR3 DNA reads TGTGCCAGCGCCCCAATGGGGACAGATACGCAGTATTTT.

This clonotype was counted between two and nine times. This rearrangement joins TRBV30 to TRBJ1-5; D is ambiguous. This CDR3 region has 13 residues. Trimming left V 5 bases short and J 2 bases short, with 10 bases between. Germline V gene lookup returns CDR1 GTSNPN and CDR2 SVGIG (reference sequence). The CDR3 here is CAWGPFGNQPQHF. The CDR3 DNA reads TGTGCCTGGGGCCCATTTGGCAATCAGCCCCAGCATTTT.

The table lists this clonotype with many counts. J is TRBJ1-5 and V is TRBV19; possibly TRBD1 for D (5 bases). The CDR3 sequence is 14 residues long. CDR1 and CDR2 (germline): LNHDA, SQIVND (reference sequence). V shed 6 bases and J shed 6 bases, with 15 bases lying between them. In DNA form, the CDR3 reads TGTGCCAGTAGCGGGAAGGGGAGTTTTCAGCCCCAGCATTTT. Its protein product is CASSGKGSFQPQHF.

The table lists this clonotype with many counts. The chain links TRBV5-1 to TRBJ1-3; D not certain. V was shortened by 0 bases and J by 4 bases, with 11 bases between the two germline ends. Per the germline V gene, CDR1 is SGHRS and CDR2 is YFSETQ. This CDR3 has 15 residues. The CDR3: CASSLDRGTGNTIYF. Here the CDR3 DNA reads TGCGCCAGCAGCTTGGATCGGGGAACCGGAAACACCATATATTTT. The variable domain in full, completed from reference TRBV5-1 and TRBJ1-3, reads KAGVTQTPRYLIKTRGQQVTLSCSPISGHRSVSWYQQTPGQGLQFLFEYFSETQRNKGNFPGRFSGRQFSNSRSEMNVSTLELGDSALYLCASSLDRGTGNTIYFGEGSWLTVV.

The chain uses TRBV4-3 and TRBJ2-1; 8 bases align to TRBD2. The CDR3 has 14 residues. Germline V gives CDR1 LGHNA, CDR2 YSLEER. V dropped 2 bases and J dropped 3; count of bases not matched to a gene: 0. CDR3 in DNA: TGCGCCAGCAGCCAAAGCGGGAGCTACAATGAGCAGTTCTTC. Translating gives CASSQSGSYNEQFF.

This clonotype was picked up many times. V gene TRBV24-1 combines with J gene TRBJ2-2; D may be TRBD2 (5 bases). The CDR3 spans 16 residues. V was pared by 3 bases and J by 1 base, with 11 bases between. The V gene's germline CDR1 is KGHDR and CDR2 SFDVKD. CDR3 in DNA: TGTGCCACCAGTGATCCGGGGAGAAGGAACACCGGGGAGCTGTTTTTT. Its translation: CATSDPGRRNTGELFF.

Regarding this clonotype: This may come from a read error, since a much larger clone is one base off. The genes are TRBV6-1 and TRBJ1-6; TRBD1 might be the D (5 bases). The CDR3 runs 14 residues. Germline CDR1 and CDR2: MNHNS and SASEGT. The CDR3 protein is CTSSAGPYNSPLHF. The DNA of the CDR3 is TGTACCAGCAGTGCAGGGCCCTATAATTCACCCCTCCACTTT.

This chain joins TRBV21-1 and TRBJ2-1; whether TRBD2, the table's D call, matches the DNA was not checked. TRBV21-1 is a pseudogene. This CDR3 is 15 amino acids long. In DNA, the CDR3 is TGTGCCAGCAGCCTAATCCGGGACTTTTACAATGAGCAGTTCTTC. This gives the protein CASSLIRDFYNEQFF.